Following are 28 T cell receptor beta chains from one sample sequenced in a study of T cell responses to AZD1222 COVID-19 vaccine. Some clones are missing from TCRdb's copy, which holds only in-frame ones; the method was immunoSEQ multiplex PCR. The sample includes around 180,000 clones, about 87% of them seen just once. This sample comprised peripheral blood, obtained on day 0 of MenACWY control vaccination. These receptors were obtained from an adult in good health.

In its sample, this clone was seen many times. The chain joins TRBV29-1 to TRBJ2-1; D may match TRBD1 or TRBD2 (5 bases each). Trimming shortened V by 6 bases and J by 9 bases, and 21 bases separated the two germline ends. From germline, CDR1 is SQVTM and CDR2 ANQGSEA. This CDR3 region has 14 residues. The CDR3 loop is CSVPGWRDTSEQFF. As DNA, the CDR3 is TGCAGCGTCCCAGGGTGGAGAGATACTAGTGAGCAGTTCTTC.

The V call is TRBV18, the J call TRBJ1-4, with D possibly being TRBD1 (6 bases). The V and J ends lost 2 bases and 8 bases respectively, with 9 bases between them. From germline, CDR1 is KGHSH and CDR2 LQKENI. The CDR3 covers 13 residues. This CDR3 is CASSPKGEEKLFF. The CDR3 DNA is TGTGCCAGCTCACCAAAGGGGGAGGAAAAACTGTTTTTT.

The chain employs TRBV20-1 and TRBJ2-7, with D unclear. CDR3 length equals 13 residues. Germline V gene sequence: CDR1 DFQATT, CDR2 SNEGSKA (reference sequence). Deletions cut 3 bases from V and 1 base from J, with 10 bases between. CDR3 loop: CSASPGPSYEQYF. The CDR3 DNA follows: TGCAGTGCTAGTCCCGGGCCATCCTACGAGCAGTACTTC.

The DNA of the CDR3 is TGTGCCAGCAGCCACCGGGGGCAGTATGGCTACACCTTC. It yields the protein CASSHRGQYGYTF. The chain recombines TRBV3-1 (or the pseudogene TRBV3-2) with TRBJ1-2, with a possible D match to TRBD1 (6 bases). This CDR3 spans 13 amino acids. Looked up from germline, CDR1 is LGHDT and CDR2 is YNNKEL (reference sequence). V was pared by 3 bases and J by 5 bases, with 10 bases between.

The V gene is TRBV14, the J gene TRBJ2-1; 8 nucleotides agree with TRBD2. V trimming: 1 base; J trimming: 6 bases; junction bases outside the gene matches: 2. The CDR3 is made up of 14 amino acids. Germline V gene lookup returns CDR1 SGHDN and CDR2 FVKESK. The CDR3: CASSQARGGNEQFF. The CDR3 DNA reads TGTGCCAGCAGCCAAGCCCGGGGGGGCAATGAGCAGTTCTTC. Looking up the rest from reference TRBV14 and TRBJ2-1 gives the full variable domain: EAGVTQFPSHSVIEKGQTVTLRCDPISGHDNLYWYRRVMGKEIKFLLHFVKESKQDESGMPNNRFLAERTGGTYSTLKVQPAELEDSGVYFCASSQARGGNEQFFGPGTRLTVL.

This chain uses TRBV28 with TRBJ1-4, with 7 bases lining up with TRBD1. Trimming cost V 4 bases and J 3 bases; bases outside gene matches: 5. This CDR3 contains 15 residues. Germline lookup yields CDR1 MDHEN and CDR2 SYDVKM. In DNA, the CDR3 is TGTGCCAGCAGTTCGGAGGGACAGCCTAATGAAAAACTGTTTTTT. It codes for CASSSEGQPNEKLFF.

The chain links TRBV28 to TRBJ1-2, with TRBD1 identical over 7 bases. With V trimmed by 5 bases and J by 8 bases, 11 bases remained unmatched. The CDR3 is 14 amino acids. Germline-derived CDR1 and CDR2 are MDHEN and SYDVKM. The CDR3 region is CASSPGTARGGYTF. The CDR3 bases are TGTGCCAGCAGTCCAGGGACAGCAAGGGGCGGCTACACCTTC.

This chain connects TRBV30 to TRBJ1-2, with TRBD1 identical over 7 bases. V was clipped by 2 bases and J by 2 bases; unmatched bases: 11. There are 16 residues in the CDR3. Germline V gene data show CDR1 as GTSNPN and CDR2 as SVGIG (reference sequence). CDR3: CAWSTDRQGGNYGYTF. For the CDR3, the DNA is TGTGCCTGGAGTACCGACCGACAGGGAGGAAACTATGGCTACACCTTC.

A remark on this clone: Other DNA variants within this sample encode the same CDR3. The chain combines TRBV12-3 or TRBV12-4 with TRBJ2-5, with D perhaps assigned TRBD1 or TRBD2 (5 bases each). Between the trimmed V and J ends, which lost 3 bases and 4 bases, there was a span of 6 bases. The length of the CDR3 is 12 residues. Here the CDR3 DNA reads TGTGCCAGCAGTTTTGGGGGAGAGACCCAGTACTTC. This encodes CASSFGGETQYF.

The chain is built from TRBV15 and TRBJ2-5; D is perhaps TRBD2 (6 bases). Germline V CDR1 and CDR2: LNHNV, YYDKDF (reference sequence). V lost 1 base to trimming and J lost 1 base, with 7 bases between them. The CDR3 is 14 residues long. CDR3 coding DNA: TGTGCCACCAGCAGAGGGGGAGGCCAAGAGACCCAGTACTTC. This gives the protein CATSRGGGQETQYF.

This clone was counted a few times. The chain recombines TRBV30 with TRBJ2-3; TRBD1 or TRBD2 may be the D gene (6 bases each). The germline V gene encodes CDR1 GTSNPN and CDR2 SVGIG (reference sequence). The CDR3 length is 14 residues. V lost 7 bases to trimming and J lost 0 bases, with 14 bases between them. The CDR3 region is CASPGGGSTDTQYF. As DNA, the CDR3 is TGTGCCTCCCCCGGGGGCGGGAGCACAGATACGCAGTATTTT.

This chain connects TRBV5-1 to TRBJ2-7, with 7 bases that match TRBD1. Germline CDR1 reads SGHRS; CDR2 reads YFSETQ. This CDR3 spans 13 amino acids. Trimming at V came to 3 bases and at J to 4 bases, leaving 4 bases not matched to a gene. CDR3 in DNA: TGCGCCAGCAGCTCGGACAGGAGATACGAGCAGTACTTC. Residues: CASSSDRRYEQYF.

The chain carries TRBV3-1 (or the pseudogene TRBV3-2) and TRBJ2-5; TRBD2 matches at 12 bases. The CDR3 consists of 15 residues. Trimming cost V 4 bases and J 5 bases; bases outside gene matches: 5. Germline V gives CDR1 LGHDT, CDR2 YNNKEL (reference sequence). The CDR3 protein is CASSRLAGDRETQYF. The CDR3 DNA follows: TGTGCCAGCAGCCGACTAGCGGGAGACCGGGAGACCCAGTACTTC.

This clone was observed a handful of times. The chain couples TRBV28 to TRBJ1-6; 11 bases match TRBD1. CDR3 size: 14 residues. From germline, CDR1 is MDHEN and CDR2 SYDVKM. Unmatched junction bases numbered 5, after V lost 7 bases and J lost 9 bases. The CDR3 nucleotides read TGTGCCAGCAAGACCGGACAGGGGGCTTCACCCCTCCACTTT. Its translation: CASKTGQGASPLHF.

This rearrangement joins TRBV4-3 to TRBJ2-7; D not resolved. In germline, CDR1 is LGHNA, CDR2 YSLEER. Trimming removed 0 bases from V and 4 bases from J, with 10 bases in between. The CDR3 consists of 14 residues. The DNA for the CDR3 is TGCGCCAGCAGCCAAGACTATGGGCTTTACGAGCAGTACTTC. Encoded protein: CASSQDYGLYEQYF.

The chain combines TRBV5-4 with TRBJ2-7; D possibly uses TRBD1 or TRBD2 (5 bases each). The germline V gene encodes CDR1 SGHNT and CDR2 YYREEE (reference sequence). Trimming pared 0 bases from V and 5 bases from J, leaving 12 bases between. This CDR3 spans 14 amino acids. CDR3 nucleotide sequence: TGTGCCAGCAGCTTGGTGGGGGATCTGGACGAGCAGTACTTC. It yields the protein CASSLVGDLDEQYF.

Comments on this clone: This specimen includes other DNA sequences encoding the same CDR3. The rearrangement uses TRBV7-2 and TRBJ2-7, with 10 bases that match TRBD1. The CDR3 has 15 amino acids. From germline, CDR1 is SGHTA and CDR2 FQGNSA. The V and J ends lost 1 base and 1 base, in that order; junction bases with no gene match: 1. Written as DNA, the CDR3 is TGTGCCAGCAGCTTAGGGACAGGGGGTTCCTACGAGCAGTACTTC. Translation: CASSLGTGGSYEQYF.

The chain links TRBV7-2 to TRBJ2-5, with TRBD2 identical over 12 bases. The length of the CDR3 is 16 residues. Per germline, CDR1 SGHTA and CDR2 FQGNSA. The trim removed 4 bases at V and 13 bases at J, leaving 16 bases unmatched. CDR3 in amino acids: CASSSSTSGGPSRGYF. The CDR3 DNA is TGTGCCAGCAGCTCCTCGACTAGCGGGGGTCCGAGTAGAGGGTACTTC.

V usage is TRBV28 and J usage is TRBJ2-7; D ambiguous. Looked up from germline, CDR1 is MDHEN and CDR2 is SYDVKM. The CDR3 has 12 amino acids. Trimming cost V 4 bases and J 3 bases, with 7 bases left between them. The CDR3: CASSSARYEQYF. The CDR3, as DNA: TGTGCCAGCAGTTCCGCCCGCTACGAGCAGTACTTC.

Here the CDR3 DNA reads TGTGCCAGCAGTTTATCTACAGGGGACGGCTACACCTTC. Translating it yields CASSLSTGDGYTF. This rearrangement joins TRBV7-9 to TRBJ1-2, with 7 bases aligning to TRBD1. V lost 6 bases, J lost 8 bases, and 9 bases stayed unmatched. Looked up from germline, CDR1 is SEHNR and CDR2 is FQNEAQ (reference sequence). The CDR3 is made up of 13 amino acids.

V usage is TRBV28 and J usage is TRBJ2-1; 9 nucleotides line up with TRBD2. The CDR3 covers 15 residues. Germline V gives CDR1 MDHEN, CDR2 SYDVKM. After removal of 3 bases from V and 7 bases from J, the junction contained 7 bases not matched to a gene. The DNA for the CDR3 is TGTGCCAGCAGTTTTTCGGTAGCGGGAGAGAATGAGCAGTTCTTC. It specifies CASSFSVAGENEQFF.

This rearrangement joins TRBV4-3 to TRBJ1-1; D may be TRBD1 (5 bases). The CDR3 spans 13 residues. CDR1 and CDR2 (germline): LGHNA, YSLEER. Trimming shortened V by 4 bases and J by 1 base, and 7 bases separated the two germline ends. The CDR3 reads CASSPRGNTEAFF. The CDR3 bases are TGCGCCAGCAGCCCGAGGGGGAACACTGAAGCTTTCTTT.

The chain links TRBV5-4 to TRBJ2-7; weak D call: TRBD2 (5 bases). This CDR3 region has 15 residues. CDR1 is SGHNT and CDR2 is YYREEE in the germline V gene (reference sequence). V was clipped by 4 bases and J by 4 bases, with 18 bases between them. The CDR3 loop reads CASSMGSHPSYEQYF. The CDR3 DNA reads TGTGCCAGCAGCATGGGGAGCCATCCCTCGTACGAGCAGTACTTC.

V usage is TRBV12-3 or TRBV12-4 and J usage is TRBJ2-7, with a weak D call TRBD2 (6 bases). The CDR3 totals 13 residues. The V gene lost 3 bases and the J gene lost 5 bases, with 11 bases spanning the gap. This chain's CDR3 is CASSLAGMHEQYF. The CDR3 nucleotides are TGTGCCAGCAGTTTGGCGGGGATGCACGAGCAGTACTTC.

The chain combines TRBV10-3 with TRBJ1-3; D uncertain. CDR3 length: 12 amino acids. Germline loops: CDR1 ENHRY, CDR2 SYGVKD. V was trimmed by 9 bases and J by 0 bases, leaving 6 bases between them. This CDR3 reads CAMEGSGNTIYF. In DNA, the CDR3 is TGTGCCATGGAGGGCTCTGGAAACACCATATATTTT.

This clone is a singleton in its sample. V is TRBV2 and J is TRBJ1-1, with D possibly matching TRBD1 (5 bases). This CDR3 is 14 amino acids long. Per germline, CDR1 SNHLY and CDR2 FYNNEI. V was cut by 3 bases and J by 2 bases, with 10 bases left in between. In DNA form, the CDR3 reads TGTGCCAGCAGTGAGCAGGGCCCTAACACTGAAGCTTTCTTT. This gives the protein CASSEQGPNTEAFF.

The genes are TRBV3-1 (or the pseudogene TRBV3-2) and TRBJ1-4, with a tentative D call TRBD1 (5 bases). Germline lookup yields CDR1 LGHDT and CDR2 YNNKEL (reference sequence). V gave up 3 bases and J gave up 10 bases, with 21 bases separating them. The CDR3 has 16 amino acids. The CDR3 here is CASSHRQQVIHGKLFF. In DNA form, the CDR3 reads TGTGCCAGCAGCCACAGACAGCAAGTCATCCATGGAAAACTGTTTTTT.

J is TRBJ1-6 and V is TRBV27, with D maybe TRBD1 (5 bases). This CDR3 comprises 14 residues. V lost 4 bases and J lost 9, with 13 bases in between. Germline V lookup: CDR1 MNHEY, CDR2 SMNVEV (reference sequence). The DNA of the CDR3 is TGTGCCAGCAGTTCTCAGGGCTTGATTTCACCCCTCCACTTT. It yields the protein CASSSQGLISPLHF.